These T cell receptor beta chains were read from a single sample in a study of human T cells and chemical hapten exposure. TCRdb used MiXCR to reprocess the RACE reads, holding one entry per CDR3 protein. The sample contains under 200,000 distinct CDR3 sequences, 25% to 30% of which appear only once. The sequences come from whole blood, collected in connection with sensitization to the hapten diphenylcyclopropenone (DPC). Receptors were obtained from a woman in her twenties or thirties with alopecia areata. Some clones in this sample may be carry-over from other donors' samples. The CDR3 runs from the conserved cysteine through the conserved F or W. D genes are given only for firm matches. A row's size may be missing; if present it is once, few, many or a size class.

d_gene	abundance	v_gene	j_gene	len	CDR3aa	CDR3nt
TRBD1	many	TRBV4-3	TRBJ2-7	14	CASSQGQGFDEQYF	TGCGCCAGCAGCCAGGGACAGGGGTTCGACGAGCAGTACTTC
TRBD1	NA	TRBV12-3/TRBV12-4	TRBJ2-4	13	CASRRQGENIQYF	TGTGCCAGCAGGCGACAGGGGGAAAACATTCAGTACTTC
NA	NA	TRBV5-1	TRBJ2-4	16	CASSVGTDLAKNIQYF	TGCGCCAGCAGCGTCGGGACGGATTTAGCCAAAAACATTCAGTACTTC
TRBD1	NA	TRBV6-5	TRBJ2-7	15	CASRPGAGGVYEQYF	TGTGCCAGCAGACCAGGGGCAGGGGGCGTCTACGAGCAGTACTTC
NA	few	TRBV5-8	TRBJ1-1	11	CASSSRREAFF	TGTGCCAGCAGCTCACGCAGGGAAGCTTTCTTT
NA	few	TRBV5-4	TRBJ2-1	14	CASSQKNGRSEQFF	TGTGCCAGCAGCCAAAAAAACGGTAGAAGCGAGCAGTTCTTC
NA	few	TRBV29-1	TRBJ1-3	12	CSVEGAGYTIYF	TGCAGCGTTGAAGGGGCAGGATACACCATATATTTT
NA	few	TRBV20-1	TRBJ2-7	15	CSAAPGSMSGNEQYF	TGCAGTGCTGCCCCGGGGTCGATGTCGGGAAACGAGCAGTACTTC
TRBD2	few	TRBV5-1	TRBJ2-1	17	CASSLGSGTSGRNEQFF	TGCGCCAGCAGCTTGGGGTCCGGGACTAGCGGGAGGAATGAGCAGTTCTTC
NA	few	TRBV7-2	TRBJ2-7	12	CASSLARGEQYF	TGTGCCAGCAGCTTAGCCCGTGGCGAGCAGTACTTC
NA	few	TRBV7-3	TRBJ1-1	13	CASSRLQGTEAFF	TGTGCCAGCAGCCGATTACAGGGTACTGAAGCTTTCTTT
NA	few	TRBV4-2	TRBJ1-6	16	CASSQDLSRGNSPLHF	TGTGCCAGCAGCCAAGATCTTTCCAGGGGAAATTCACCCCTCCACTTT
NA	few	TRBV5-5	TRBJ1-4	14	CASSFSATNEKLFF	TGTGCCAGCAGCTTCTCTGCAACTAATGAAAAACTGTTTTTT
NA	NA	TRBV12-5	TRBJ2-1	12	CASGLGWDEQFF	TGTGCTAGTGGTTTGGGGTGGGATGAGCAGTTCTTC
TRBD1	few	TRBV11-3	TRBJ2-1	12	CASSSTGYEQFF	TGTGCCAGCAGCTCGACAGGGTATGAGCAGTTCTTC
NA	NA	TRBV20-1	TRBJ2-3	13	CSARDRATDTQYF	TGCAGTGCTAGAGACCGGGCAACAGATACGCAGTATTTT
NA	few	TRBV28	TRBJ1-2	12	CASSWGGYGYTF	TGTGCCAGCAGTTGGGGGGGCTATGGCTACACCTTC